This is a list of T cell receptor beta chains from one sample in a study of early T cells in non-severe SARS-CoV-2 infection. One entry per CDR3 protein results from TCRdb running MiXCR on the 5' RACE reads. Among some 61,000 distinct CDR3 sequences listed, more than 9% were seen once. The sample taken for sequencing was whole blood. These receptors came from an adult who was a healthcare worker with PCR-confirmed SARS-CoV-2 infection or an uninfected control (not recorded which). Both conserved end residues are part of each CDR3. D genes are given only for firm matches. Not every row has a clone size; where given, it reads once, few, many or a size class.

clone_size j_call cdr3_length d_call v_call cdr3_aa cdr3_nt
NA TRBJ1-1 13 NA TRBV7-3 CASSLTWETEAFF TGTGCCAGCAGCTTAACTTGGGAGACTGAAGCTTTCTTT
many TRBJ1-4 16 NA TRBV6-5 CASSYQPNSPGEKLFF TGTGCCAGCAGTTACCAACCCAACAGCCCAGGGGAAAAACTGTTTTTT
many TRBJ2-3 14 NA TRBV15 CATRSQRETDTQYF TGTGCCACCAGGTCCCAGCGTGAGACAGATACGCAGTATTTT
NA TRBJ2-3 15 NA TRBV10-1 CASSDLGVRTDTQYF TGCGCCAGCAGTGACCTGGGGGTCCGCACAGATACGCAGTATTTT
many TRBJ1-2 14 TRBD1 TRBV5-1 CASSLEGQGEGYTF TGCGCCAGCAGCTTGGAGGGACAGGGTGAAGGCTACACCTTC
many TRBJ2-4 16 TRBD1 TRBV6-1 CASSGSGTGGRNIQYF TGTGCCAGCAGTGGATCCGGGACAGGGGGCAGAAACATTCAGTACTTC
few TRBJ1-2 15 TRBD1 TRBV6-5 CASSYSAGGHHGYTF TGTGCCAGCAGTTACTCAGCAGGGGGCCATCATGGCTACACCTTC
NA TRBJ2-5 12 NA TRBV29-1 CSVQGDGETQYF TGCAGCGTTCAAGGGGATGGAGAGACCCAGTACTTC
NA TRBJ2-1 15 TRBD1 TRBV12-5 CASGLDRDRGNEQFF TGTGCTAGTGGTTTGGACCGGGACAGGGGTAATGAGCAGTTCTTC
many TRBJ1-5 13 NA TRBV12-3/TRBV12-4 CASTPDSWQPQHF TGTGCCAGCACCCCTGACAGTTGGCAGCCCCAGCATTTT
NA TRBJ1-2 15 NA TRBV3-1 CASSQDPAGLQGYTF TGTGCCAGCAGCCAAGATCCTGCGGGGCTCCAGGGCTACACCTTC
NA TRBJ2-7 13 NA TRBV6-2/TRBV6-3 CASSHGGGYEQYF TGTGCCAGCAGCCACGGGGGTGGCTACGAGCAGTACTTC
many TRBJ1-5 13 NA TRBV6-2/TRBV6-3 CASSASLIQPQHF TGTGCCAGCAGTGCCAGTCTTATTCAGCCCCAGCATTTT
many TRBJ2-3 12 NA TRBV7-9 CASSVRTDTQYF TGTGCCAGCAGCGTCAGAACAGATACGCAGTATTTT
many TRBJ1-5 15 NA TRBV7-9 CASSLETGVNQPQHF TGTGCCAGCAGCTTAGAGACGGGGGTTAATCAGCCCCAGCATTTT
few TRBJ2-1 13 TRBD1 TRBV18 CASSLGTEAEQFF TGTGCCAGCTCATTGGGGACAGAAGCTGAGCAGTTCTTC
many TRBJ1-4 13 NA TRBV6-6 CASSWDDNEKLFF TGTGCCAGCAGCTGGGACGATAATGAAAAACTGTTTTTT
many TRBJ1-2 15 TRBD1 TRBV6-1 CASSEGTGGNYGYTF TGTGCCAGCAGTGAAGGTACAGGGGGCAACTATGGCTACACCTTC
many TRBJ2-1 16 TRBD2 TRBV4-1 CASSQVPTLAGREQFF TGCGCCAGCAGCCAAGTCCCTACACTAGCGGGACGTGAGCAGTTCTTC
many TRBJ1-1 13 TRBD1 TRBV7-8 CASSRAGTVEAFF TGTGCCAGCAGCCGAGCCGGGACAGTCGAAGCTTTCTTT
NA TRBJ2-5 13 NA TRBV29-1 CSVTRNLQETQYF TGCAGCGTTACCAGGAATCTTCAAGAGACCCAGTACTTC
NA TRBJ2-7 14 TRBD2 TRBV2 CASSDRTRGVEQYF TGTGCCAGCAGTGATCGGACTAGAGGGGTCGAGCAGTACTTC
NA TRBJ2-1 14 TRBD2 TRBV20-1 CSARREGIHNEQFF TGCAGTGCTAGAAGGGAGGGCATTCACAATGAGCAGTTCTTC
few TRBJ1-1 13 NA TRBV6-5 CASSHLAGTEAFF TGTGCCAGCAGCCACCTTGCGGGCACTGAAGCTTTCTTT
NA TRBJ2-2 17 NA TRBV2 CASKLSGGRQNTGELFF TGTGCCAGCAAGCTTTCAGGGGGGCGACAGAACACCGGGGAGCTGTTTTTT
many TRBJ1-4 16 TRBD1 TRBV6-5 CASRKTGGDLNEKLFF TGTGCCAGCAGAAAGACAGGGGGCGACCTTAATGAAAAACTGTTTTTT
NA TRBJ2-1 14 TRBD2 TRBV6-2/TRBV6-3 CATRDWTSKNEQFF TGTGCCACCCGGGATTGGACTAGCAAGAATGAGCAGTTCTTC
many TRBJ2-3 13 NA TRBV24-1 CATSDDAADTQYF TGTGCCACCAGTGATGACGCCGCAGATACGCAGTATTTT
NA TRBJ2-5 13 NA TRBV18 CASSPIGVETQYF TGTGCCAGCTCACCAATCGGGGTAGAGACCCAGTACTTC
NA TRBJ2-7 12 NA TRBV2 CASSEAGFEQYF TGTGCCAGCAGTGAAGCAGGCTTCGAGCAGTACTTC
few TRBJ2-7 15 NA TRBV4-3 CASSQSPRGPYEQYF TGCGCCAGCAGCCAATCCCCCAGGGGCCCCTACGAGCAGTACTTC
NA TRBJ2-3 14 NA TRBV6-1 CASGLGSRTDTQYF TGTGCCAGCGGGCTGGGCTCCCGCACAGATACGCAGTATTTT
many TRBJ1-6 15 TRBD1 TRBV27 CASTRTGIYNSPLHF TGTGCCAGCACCCGGACAGGGATTTATAATTCACCCCTCCACTTT
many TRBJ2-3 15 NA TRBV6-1 CASRLQGSGGDTQYF TGTGCCAGCAGACTACAGGGATCGGGGGGAGATACGCAGTATTTT
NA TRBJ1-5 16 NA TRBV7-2 CASSLELAPSNQPQHF TGTGCCAGCAGCTTAGAGTTGGCACCAAGCAATCAGCCCCAGCATTTT
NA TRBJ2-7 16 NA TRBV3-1 CASSQGQLVLIHEQYF TGTGCCAGCAGCCAAGGTCAGCTAGTACTAATACACGAGCAGTACTTC
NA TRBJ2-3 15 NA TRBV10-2 CASRDTYPSTDTQYF TGCGCCAGCAGGGACACCTACCCTAGCACAGATACGCAGTATTTT
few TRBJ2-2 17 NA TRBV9 CASSVEVGTLNTGELFF TGTGCCAGCAGCGTAGAGGTCGGAACATTGAACACCGGGGAGCTGTTTTTT
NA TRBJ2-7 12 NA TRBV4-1 CASSQRLGEQYF TGCGCCAGCAGCCAACGTCTGGGGGAGCAGTACTTC
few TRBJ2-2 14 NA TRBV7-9 CASSPQIDTGELFF TGTGCCAGCAGCCCTCAAATTGACACCGGGGAGCTGTTTTTT
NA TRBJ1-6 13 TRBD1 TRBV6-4 CASRDREGSPLHF TGTGCCAGCAGGGACAGGGAAGGGTCACCCCTCCACTTT
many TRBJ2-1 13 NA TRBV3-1 CASSQLRYGEQFF TGTGCCAGCAGCCAATTGCGATACGGTGAGCAGTTCTTC
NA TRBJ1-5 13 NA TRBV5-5 CASSLDWYQPQHF TGTGCCAGCAGCTTGGATTGGTATCAGCCCCAGCATTTT
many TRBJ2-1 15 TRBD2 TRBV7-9 CASSLGPSGRAEQFF TGTGCCAGCAGCTTAGGGCCTAGCGGGAGGGCCGAGCAGTTCTTC
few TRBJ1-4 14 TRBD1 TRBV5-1 CASSSGQGDEKLFF TGCGCCAGCAGCTCCGGACAGGGGGACGAAAAACTGTTTTTT
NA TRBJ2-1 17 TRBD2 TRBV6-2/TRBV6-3 CASSSSPTSGAYNEQFF TGTGCCAGCAGTTCCAGCCCAACTAGCGGGGCTTACAATGAGCAGTTCTTC
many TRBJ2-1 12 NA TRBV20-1 CSARVTELEQFF TGCAGTGCTAGAGTTACGGAGCTCGAGCAGTTCTTC